This T cell receptor (beta chain) was retrieved from a study of blood T cell repertoires in COVID-19. TCRdb's table, derived via immunoSEQ multiplex PCR, lists solely in-frame clones and lacks some. The sample has some 170,000 clones; approximately 80% are singletons. Germline V CDR1 and CDR2: MNHEY, SVGAGI. The germline V and J ends were trimmed by 7 bases and 5 bases, with 14 bases remaining between them. The length of the CDR3 is 14 residues. Recruits, aged roughly 18 to 90 years, lived in some 25 US areas. The study assigned cohorts using participant-reported clinical history. This TCR derives from a man aged 45-65 years who had recovered from COVID-19. Sequencing was done on a sample of PBMCs or T cells enriched from blood (not recorded which). The V gene is TRBV6-5, the J gene TRBJ2-2; tentatively, D is TRBD1 (5 bases). The CDR3: CASKLDSNTGELFF. CDR3 nucleotide sequence: TGTGCCAGCAAACTTGACAGTAATACCGGGGAGCTGTTTTTT.